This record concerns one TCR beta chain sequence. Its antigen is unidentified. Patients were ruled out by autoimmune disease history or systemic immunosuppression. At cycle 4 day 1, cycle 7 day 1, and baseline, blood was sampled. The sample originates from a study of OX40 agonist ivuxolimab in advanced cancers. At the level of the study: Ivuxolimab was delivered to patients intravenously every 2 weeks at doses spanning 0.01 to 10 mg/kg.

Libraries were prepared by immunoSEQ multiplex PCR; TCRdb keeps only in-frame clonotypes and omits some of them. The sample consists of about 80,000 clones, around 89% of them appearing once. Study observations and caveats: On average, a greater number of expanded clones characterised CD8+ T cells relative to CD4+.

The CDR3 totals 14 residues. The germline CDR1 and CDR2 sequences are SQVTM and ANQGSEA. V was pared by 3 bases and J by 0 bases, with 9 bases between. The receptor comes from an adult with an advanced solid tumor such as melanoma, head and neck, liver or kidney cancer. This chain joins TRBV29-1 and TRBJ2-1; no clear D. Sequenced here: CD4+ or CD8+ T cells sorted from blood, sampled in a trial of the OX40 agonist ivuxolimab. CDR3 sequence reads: CSVDLPSSYNEQFF. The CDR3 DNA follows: TGCAGCGTTGACCTACCAAGCTCCTACAATGAGCAGTTCTTC.